This T cell receptor (beta chain) stems from a study of cytomegalovirus exposure and HLA in healthy donors. Study observations and caveats: The authors later found TCR association rates varying by HLA locus, with DRB1 most and HLA-C fewest. Some highly shared sequence variants likely arose as a pipeline artifact.

The germline V and J ends were trimmed by 5 bases and 10 bases, with 14 bases remaining between them. Germline V gives CDR1 MNHEY, CDR2 SVGAGI. The CDR3 runs to 12 residues. Concerning this clone itself: Its antigen is unknown.

This PCR relied on a set of 60 Vbeta primers and 13 Jbeta primers. Only in-frame clones appear in the TCRdb table, and some are missing; sequencing was by immunoSEQ multiplex PCR. This sample's clone table lists about 40,000 clones. Material: PBMCs. The source of this sequence is a man aged 25-40 years in good health and CMV-seronegative. The rearrangement uses TRBV6-5 and TRBJ1-1; D gene uncertain. The CDR3 DNA sequence: TGTGCCAGCAGTCCGAACGGAGGTTCAGCTTTCTTT. Its translation: CASSPNGGSAFF.